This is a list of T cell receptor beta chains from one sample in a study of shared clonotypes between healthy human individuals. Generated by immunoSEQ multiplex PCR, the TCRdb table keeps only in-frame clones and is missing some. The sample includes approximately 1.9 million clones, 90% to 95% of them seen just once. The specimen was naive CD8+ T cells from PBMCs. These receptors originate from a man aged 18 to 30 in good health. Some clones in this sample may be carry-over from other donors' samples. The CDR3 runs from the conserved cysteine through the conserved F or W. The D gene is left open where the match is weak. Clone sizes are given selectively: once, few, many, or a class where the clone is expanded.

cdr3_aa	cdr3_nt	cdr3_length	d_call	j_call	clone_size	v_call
CSVEGQGGHEQYF	TGCAGCGTTGAGGGACAGGGTGGCCACGAGCAGTACTTC	13	TRBD1	TRBJ2-7	.	TRBV29-1
CASSYGAPAGNTEAFF	TGTGCCAGCAGTTACGGGGCGCCCGCTGGGAACACTGAAGCTTTCTTT	16	.	TRBJ1-1	.	TRBV6-5
CASSLAGGLGEQYF	TGCGCCAGCAGCTTGGCCGGGGGTCTGGGCGAGCAGTACTTC	14	.	TRBJ2-7	.	TRBV5-1
CASSQGRLYEQYF	TGTGCCAGCAGCCAGGGACGGCTCTACGAGCAGTACTTC	13	.	TRBJ2-7	.	TRBV14
CASSLRTGSYEQYF	TGTGCCAGCAGTTTAAGGACAGGCTCCTACGAGCAGTACTTC	14	TRBD1	TRBJ2-7	.	TRBV27
CASSYGTNEQFF	TGTGCCAGCAGCTACGGGACCAATGAGCAGTTCTTC	12	.	TRBJ2-1	once	TRBV7-8
CASSQTGTGVGEQYF	TGTGCCAGCAGCCAAACCGGGACAGGGGTTGGCGAGCAGTACTTC	15	TRBD1	TRBJ2-7	.	TRBV7-2
CASSPLGLAGGPNNF	TGCGCCAGCAGCCCTCTAGGACTAGCGGGAGGGCCTAACAACTTC	15	TRBD2	TRBJ2-7	.	TRBV4-1
CASSKRGEMNTEAFF	TGTGCCAGTAGTAAGAGGGGGGAAATGAACACTGAAGCTTTCTTT	15	.	TRBJ1-1	once	TRBV19
CASSHPAAAGETYEQYF	TGTGCCAGCAGCCACCCGGCGGCGGCAGGGGAGACCTACGAGCAGTACTTC	17	.	TRBJ2-7	.	TRBV7-9